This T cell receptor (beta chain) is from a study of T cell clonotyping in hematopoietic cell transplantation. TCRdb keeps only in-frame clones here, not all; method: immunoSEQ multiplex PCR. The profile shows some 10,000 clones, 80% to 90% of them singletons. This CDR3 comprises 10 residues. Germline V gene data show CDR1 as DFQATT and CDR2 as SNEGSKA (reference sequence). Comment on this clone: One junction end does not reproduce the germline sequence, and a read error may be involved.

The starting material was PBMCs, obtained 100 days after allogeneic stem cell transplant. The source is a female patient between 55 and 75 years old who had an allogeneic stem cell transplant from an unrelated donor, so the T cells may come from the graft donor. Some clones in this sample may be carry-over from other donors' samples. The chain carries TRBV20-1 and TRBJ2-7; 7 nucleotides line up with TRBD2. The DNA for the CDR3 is TGTAGAGCGGGGAAATACGAGCAGTACTTC. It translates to CRAGKYEQYF.